The subject of this entry is one TCR beta chain. V was pared by 3 bases and J by 2 bases, with 7 bases of the junction left unmatched. Germline-derived CDR1 and CDR2 are SGHNT and YYREEE (reference sequence). CDR3 length: 16 amino acids. These data are taken from a study of blood T cell repertoires in COVID-19. The protocol was immunoSEQ multiplex PCR, while the TCRdb copy is restricted to in-frame clones and leaves out a portion. This table holds over 45,000 clones, 85% found once. This TCR came from a human donor in a cohort sampled during active COVID-19. Material for sequencing was peripheral blood. The chain has TRBV5-4 and TRBJ2-1, with 8 bases fitting TRBD2. The CDR3 here is CASSSWGAGAYNEQFF. DNA for the CDR3: TGTGCCAGCAGCTCATGGGGAGCGGGAGCCTACAATGAGCAGTTCTTC.